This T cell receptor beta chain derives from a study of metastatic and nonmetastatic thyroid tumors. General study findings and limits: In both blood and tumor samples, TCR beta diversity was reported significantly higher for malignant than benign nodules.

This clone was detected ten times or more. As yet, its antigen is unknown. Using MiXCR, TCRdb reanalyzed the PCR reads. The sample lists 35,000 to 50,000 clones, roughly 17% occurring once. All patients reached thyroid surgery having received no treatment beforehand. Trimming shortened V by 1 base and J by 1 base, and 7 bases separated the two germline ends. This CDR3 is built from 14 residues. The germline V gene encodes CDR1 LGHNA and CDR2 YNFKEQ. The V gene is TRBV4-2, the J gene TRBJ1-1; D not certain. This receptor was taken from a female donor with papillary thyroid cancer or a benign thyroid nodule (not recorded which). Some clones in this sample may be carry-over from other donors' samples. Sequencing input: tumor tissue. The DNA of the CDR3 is TGTGCCAGCAGCCAAGGGAGTACGAACACTGAAGCTTTCTTT. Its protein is CASSQGSTNTEAFF.